This T cell receptor (beta chain) was recovered during a study of blood T cell repertoires in COVID-19. At the level of the study: PBMCs, B-cell-depleted T cells, or T cells provided the cDNA or gDNA that made up the material.

Produced via immunoSEQ multiplex PCR; TCRdb's table is partial and in-frame only. The repertoire consists of some 80,000 clones, with around 80% occurring once and the leading ten covering more than 5%. V shed 0 bases and J shed 10 bases, with 10 bases lying between them. This CDR3 is built from 13 residues. Germline V lookup: CDR1 SGHDN, CDR2 FVKESK. This clone came up a few times. The chain has TRBV14 and TRBJ2-1; TRBD2 might be the D (5 bases). The TCR sequence derives from a man aged 60 to 75 with active or convalescent COVID-19. What was sequenced was peripheral blood. CDR3 in DNA: TGTGCCAGCAGCCAAGATCCTACGGGGGAGCAGTTCTTC. It specifies CASSQDPTGEQFF.